Shown below are 13 T cell receptor beta chains from a single sample sequenced in a study of shared clonotypes between healthy human individuals. Clones were sequenced by immunoSEQ multiplex PCR, and TCRdb holds only the in-frame ones, with some missing. This repertoire shows over 1.4 million clones, around 97% found once; its top ten account for roughly 1.2%. Material for sequencing was naive CD4+ T cells sorted from blood. As to subset: CD45RA+ positively selected. These receptors came from a man in his thirties or forties in good health.

The chain employs TRBV14 and TRBJ1-1, with unresolved D. The CDR3 consists of 13 residues. Trimming took 1 base from V and 12 from J, leaving 15 bases between them. Germline V lookup: CDR1 SGHDN, CDR2 FVKESK. As DNA, the CDR3 is TGTGCCAGCAGCCAAGTCGTATACCAGGAAACTTTCTTT. This translates into CASSQVVYQETFF.

This clone has just one count. The V gene is TRBV5-5, the J gene TRBJ2-1; 8 nucleotides line up with TRBD2. CDR1 is SGHKS and CDR2 is YYEKEE in the germline V gene (reference sequence). Trimming removed 4 bases from V and 8 bases from J; junction bases left unmatched: 11. The CDR3 has 15 residues. As DNA, the CDR3 is TGTGCCAGCAGCCCCCGGGACGGGAGGGTCTATGAGCAGTTCTTC. Translation gives CASSPRDGRVYEQFF.

This rearrangement joins TRBV5-1 to TRBJ1-1; D remains ambiguous. Trimming cost V 0 bases and J 6 bases, with 24 bases left between them. Germline V gene lookup returns CDR1 SGHRS and CDR2 YFSETQ. The CDR3 length is 18 residues. DNA for the CDR3: TGCGCCAGCAGCTTGGAAGGGTTTGCGCGTCTCAGCCTTTCTGAAGCTTTCTTT. Protein sequence: CASSLEGFARLSLSEAFF.

V is TRBV6-1 and J is TRBJ2-7; 11 nucleotides match TRBD2. Germline CDR1 reads MNHNS; CDR2 reads SASEGT. V was clipped by 3 bases and J by 2 bases; unmatched bases: 3. This CDR3 contains 15 residues. The CDR3 bases are TGTGCCAGCAGTGACCCGGGACTAGCGGCCTACGAGCAGTACTTC. Protein sequence: CASSDPGLAAYEQYF.

J is TRBJ2-3 and V is TRBV11-2; TRBD2 matches at 9 bases. V shed 4 bases, J shed 4 bases, and the junction held 12 bases outside the gene matches. The CDR3 sequence is 17 residues long. Germline V gene sequence: CDR1 SGHAT, CDR2 FQNNGV. The CDR3 nucleotides read TGTGCCAGCAGCTCCCCCGGGGGCGGGAGGGCGGCAGATACGCAGTATTTT. Its translation is CASSSPGGGRAADTQYF.

V gene TRBV5-1 combines with J gene TRBJ1-2; no clear D. V was pared by 4 bases and J by 4 bases, with 17 bases between. The CDR3 runs 15 residues. Germline CDR1 SGHRS, CDR2 YFSETQ. CDR3 sequence reads: CASSQSAATIYGYTF. The CDR3 nucleotides read TGCGCCAGCAGCCAGAGTGCAGCCACGATCTATGGCTACACCTTC.

The V and J genes are TRBV10-2 and TRBJ2-5, with a weak D call TRBD2 (5 bases). With 3 bases removed from V and 9 bases from J, the gap between germline ends came to 20 bases. This CDR3 comprises 15 residues. Germline lookup yields CDR1 WSHSY and CDR2 SAAADI. The CDR3 loop reads CASSDQLGSPRAQYF. The CDR3 region has the DNA TGCGCCAGCAGTGACCAACTAGGTAGCCCGAGGGCCCAGTACTTC.

The count of this clone is one. This CDR3 reads CASSWEGRAEQYF. For the CDR3, the DNA is TGCGCCAGCAGCTGGGAGGGGAGAGCCGAGCAGTACTTC. The rearrangement joins TRBV5-1 to TRBJ2-7; TRBD2 matches at 7 bases. With V trimmed by 3 bases and J by 6 bases, 6 bases remained unmatched. The CDR3 is 13 residues long. Germline CDR1 and CDR2: SGHRS and YFSETQ.

The V call is TRBV7-9, the J call TRBJ2-1; D is unresolved. This CDR3 spans 13 amino acids. CDR1 and CDR2 (germline): SEHNR, FQNEAQ (reference sequence). V was clipped by 5 bases and J by 9 bases, with 14 bases between them. The CDR3 region has the DNA TGTGCCAGCAGCCCCGGCGGTTTAGGTGAGCAGTTCTTC. It is translated as CASSPGGLGEQFF. Complete variable domain (other parts from reference TRBV7-9 and TRBJ2-1): DTGVSQNPRHKITKRGQNVTFRCDPISEHNRLYWYRQTLGQGPEFLTYFQNEAQLEKSRLLSDRFSAERPKGSFSTLEIQRTEQGDSAMYLCASSPGGLGEQFFGPGTRLTVL.

The chain couples TRBV18 to TRBJ1-1; D possibly corresponds to TRBD1 (5 bases). Trimming shortened V by 0 bases and J by 4 bases, and 12 bases separated the two germline ends. The CDR3 has 15 residues. Germline V gene lookup returns CDR1 KGHSH and CDR2 LQKENI. CDR3 nucleotide sequence: TGTGCCAGCTCACCACCTTCCATCCAGGGCACTGAAGCTTTCTTT. It codes for CASSPPSIQGTEAFF. The full variable domain, rest sourced from reference TRBV18 and TRBJ1-1, is NAGVMQNPRHLVRRRGQEARLRCSPMKGHSHVYWYRQLPEEGLKFMVYLQKENIIDESGMPKERFSAEFPKEGPSILRIQQVVRGDSAAYFCASSPPSIQGTEAFFGQGTRLTVV.

This chain connects TRBV18 to TRBJ1-4, with 7 nucleotides matching TRBD1. This CDR3 spans 14 amino acids. CDR1 is KGHSH and CDR2 is LQKENI in the germline V gene. V gave up 5 bases and J gave up 8 bases; unmatched junction bases: 8. DNA for the CDR3: TGTGCCAGCTCATCGAGACAGGGAAACGAAAAACTGTTTTTT. It is translated as CASSSRQGNEKLFF.

This chain links TRBV29-1 with TRBJ1-5, with 9 positions matching TRBD1. The germline CDR1 and CDR2 sequences are SQVTM and ANQGSEA. CDR3 size: 13 residues. V was pared by 7 bases and J by 2 bases, with 3 bases of the junction left unmatched. The DNA of the CDR3 is TGCAGCGCCCGACAGGGGGGCAATCAGCCCCAGCATTTT. Translation gives CSARQGGNQPQHF.

This clone was observed once. The V call is TRBV4-1, the J call TRBJ2-6, with a weak D call TRBD1 (6 bases). The CDR3 loop spans 17 amino acids. Trimming removed 4 bases at V and 3 bases at J, with 16 bases between. Germline loops: CDR1 MGHRA, CDR2 YSYEKL. The CDR3: CASSLSFTGYGANVLTF. CDR3 coding DNA: TGCGCCAGCAGCCTTTCCTTTACAGGGTATGGGGCCAACGTCCTGACTTTC.